This is a list of T cell receptor beta chains from one sample in a study of beta chain features in type 1 diabetes. Sequencing was performed with immunoSEQ multiplex PCR; in TCRdb, only in-frame clones are kept and a portion is missing. This sample carries 130,000 or so clones, about 18% of them seen once, and the ten largest clones take 2% to 3%. The sequenced material came from central memory CD4+ T cells from blood. All receptors derive from a man aged 18 to 29 with type 1 diabetes. The CDR3 runs from the conserved cysteine through the conserved F or W. The order of the fields is V gene, D gene, clone size, J gene, CDR3 DNA, CDR3 protein. A D gene is named only where the DNA matches it firmly. Where a row states a size, it is once, few, many or the class of an expanded clone; other rows omit it.

v_call: TRBV7-9
d_call: -
clone_size: many
j_call: TRBJ2-3
cdr3_nt: TGTGCCAGCAGCTTAGAGGGCACAGATACGCAGTATTTT
cdr3_aa: CASSLEGTDTQYF

v_call: TRBV19
d_call: TRBD1
clone_size: -
j_call: TRBJ2-4
cdr3_nt: TGTGCCAGTAGAGGGACAGGGGGAAACATTCAGTACTTC
cdr3_aa: CASRGTGGNIQYF

v_call: TRBV28
d_call: -
clone_size: -
j_call: TRBJ2-7
cdr3_nt: TGTGCCAGCAGTTTTACTAGGACTGGAGGCGAGCAGTACTTC
cdr3_aa: CASSFTRTGGEQYF

v_call: TRBV21-1
d_call: -
clone_size: -
j_call: TRBJ2-1
cdr3_nt: TGTGCCAGCAGCAGGACTAGCGGGAGAGTATTTGTAGATGAGCAGTTCTTC
cdr3_aa: CASSRTSGRVFVDEQFF

v_call: TRBV10-3
d_call: -
clone_size: few
j_call: TRBJ2-5
cdr3_nt: TGTGCCATCAGTGAGGTGGCCCCAGGCCAAGAGACCCAGTACTTC
cdr3_aa: CAISEVAPGQETQYF

v_call: TRBV11-2
d_call: -
clone_size: -
j_call: TRBJ2-1
cdr3_nt: TGTGCCAGCAGCTTAGGGGCCATCAATGAGCAGTTCTTC
cdr3_aa: CASSLGAINEQFF

v_call: TRBV10-3
d_call: -
clone_size: few
j_call: TRBJ1-4
cdr3_nt: TGTGCCATCAGTACAGGACGGCAAAATGAAAAACTGTTTTTT
cdr3_aa: CAISTGRQNEKLFF

v_call: TRBV7-6
d_call: -
clone_size: -
j_call: TRBJ2-5
cdr3_nt: TGTGCCAGCAGCTTAGCCGTACGTCAGGGCCAAGAGACCCAGTACTTC
cdr3_aa: CASSLAVRQGQETQYF

v_call: TRBV7-9
d_call: TRBD2
clone_size: few
j_call: TRBJ2-1
cdr3_nt: TGTGCCAGCAGACTCGGACTAGCGGAATACAATGAGCAGTTCTTC
cdr3_aa: CASRLGLAEYNEQFF

v_call: TRBV29-1
d_call: -
clone_size: many
j_call: TRBJ1-5
cdr3_nt: TGCAGCGTTCAGGAGGGGGGTCAGCCCCAGCATTTT
cdr3_aa: CSVQEGGQPQHF

v_call: TRBV7-2
d_call: -
clone_size: -
j_call: TRBJ2-3
cdr3_nt: TGTGCCAGCAGCTTGGGTGATTTGGCAGATACGCAGTATTTT
cdr3_aa: CASSLGDLADTQYF

v_call: TRBV4-2
d_call: -
clone_size: -
j_call: TRBJ2-7
cdr3_nt: TGTGCCAGCAGCCGCCGGGGAGGCGGGGAACTCTCCTACGAGCAGTACTTC
cdr3_aa: CASSRRGGGELSYEQYF

v_call: TRBV16
d_call: -
clone_size: -
j_call: TRBJ2-7
cdr3_nt: TGTGCCAGCAGCCAATACGACGAGCAGTACTTC
cdr3_aa: CASSQYDEQYF

v_call: TRBV30
d_call: -
clone_size: few
j_call: TRBJ1-1
cdr3_nt: TGTGCCTGGAGGTCCCAGTTGAGGGCTGAAGCTTTCTTT
cdr3_aa: CAWRSQLRAEAFF

v_call: TRBV11-2
d_call: -
clone_size: -
j_call: TRBJ2-1
cdr3_nt: TGTGCCAGCAGCTTAGTCATACAAAACAATGAGCAGTTCTTC
cdr3_aa: CASSLVIQNNEQFF

v_call: TRBV7-2
d_call: -
clone_size: few
j_call: TRBJ2-7
cdr3_nt: TGTGCCAGCAGCCCCCCCGGACTAAGCTACGAGCAGTACTTC
cdr3_aa: CASSPPGLSYEQYF

v_call: TRBV6-6
d_call: -
clone_size: few
j_call: TRBJ2-7
cdr3_nt: TGTGCCAGCAGTCCGACAGGCAAATACGAGCAGTACTTC
cdr3_aa: CASSPTGKYEQYF

v_call: TRBV29-1
d_call: -
clone_size: -
j_call: TRBJ1-3
cdr3_nt: TGCACCGTTGATACGAGGGTCTCTGGAAACACCATATATTTT
cdr3_aa: CTVDTRVSGNTIYF

v_call: TRBV11-2
d_call: -
clone_size: once
j_call: TRBJ1-1
cdr3_nt: TGTGCCAGCAGGGAACCAGGGGTCATGAACACTGAAGCTTTCTTT
cdr3_aa: CASREPGVMNTEAFF

v_call: TRBV7-2
d_call: TRBD2
clone_size: few
j_call: TRBJ2-5
cdr3_nt: TGTGCCAGCAGCTTCGTAGCGGGGCGAGAAGAGACCCAGTACTTC
cdr3_aa: CASSFVAGREETQYF

v_call: TRBV7-9
d_call: -
clone_size: -
j_call: TRBJ1-2
cdr3_nt: TGTGCCAGCAGCTTAGGGTCGGGGGATGGCTACACCTTC
cdr3_aa: CASSLGSGDGYTF

v_call: TRBV30
d_call: -
clone_size: -
j_call: TRBJ2-2
cdr3_nt: TGTGCCGGGCGTCCGGGGGAAAACACCGGGGAGCTGTTTTTT
cdr3_aa: CAGRPGENTGELFF

v_call: TRBV15
d_call: -
clone_size: medium-sized
j_call: TRBJ2-1
cdr3_nt: TGTGCCACCAGCATCTCCCCCAGGGGAGGTGATGAGCAGTTCTTC
cdr3_aa: CATSISPRGGDEQFF

v_call: TRBV9
d_call: -
clone_size: -
j_call: TRBJ2-7
cdr3_nt: TGTGCCAGCAGCATCCGGGACGCCTCCTCCTACGAGCAGTACTTC
cdr3_aa: CASSIRDASSYEQYF

v_call: TRBV7-2
d_call: -
clone_size: -
j_call: TRBJ1-5
cdr3_nt: TGTGCCAGCAGCTTAGAGGCAAATCAGCCCCAGCATTTT
cdr3_aa: CASSLEANQPQHF

v_call: TRBV28
d_call: TRBD1
clone_size: few
j_call: TRBJ2-5
cdr3_nt: TGTGCCAGCAGCGCGACAGGGTTTGGAGAGACCCAGTACTTC
cdr3_aa: CASSATGFGETQYF

v_call: TRBV7-2
d_call: TRBD1
clone_size: few
j_call: TRBJ1-2
cdr3_nt: TGTGCCAGCAGCCGGGACAGGAGAGACTATGGCTACACCTTC
cdr3_aa: CASSRDRRDYGYTF

v_call: TRBV7-9
d_call: -
clone_size: few
j_call: TRBJ1-1
cdr3_nt: TGTGCCAGCAGTTCACAGGGAGGCGGTGAAGCTTTCTTT
cdr3_aa: CASSSQGGGEAFF

v_call: TRBV14
d_call: TRBD1
clone_size: few
j_call: TRBJ2-3
cdr3_nt: TGTGCCAGCAGCCAAGTAACAGGGGGCGATACGCAGTATTTT
cdr3_aa: CASSQVTGGDTQYF

v_call: TRBV5-1
d_call: TRBD1
clone_size: few
j_call: TRBJ2-2
cdr3_nt: TGCGCCAGCAGCTTGGCCAGGCGTAGGGGGCCGACCACCGGGGAGCTGTTTTTT
cdr3_aa: CASSLARRRGPTTGELFF

v_call: TRBV30
d_call: -
clone_size: -
j_call: TRBJ1-3
cdr3_nt: TGTGCCTGGAGTGTTGGTGTGGGAAACACCATATATTTT
cdr3_aa: CAWSVGVGNTIYF

v_call: TRBV29-1
d_call: -
clone_size: many
j_call: TRBJ2-5
cdr3_nt: TGCAGCGTTGATGGCCCTAGCACGGAGACCCAGTACTTC
cdr3_aa: CSVDGPSTETQYF

v_call: TRBV5-4
d_call: -
clone_size: few
j_call: TRBJ1-6
cdr3_nt: TGTGCCAGCAGCTTGGAAGGGCCTATTAATAATTCACCCCTCCACTTT
cdr3_aa: CASSLEGPINNSPLHF

v_call: TRBV4-1
d_call: TRBD2
clone_size: few
j_call: TRBJ2-3
cdr3_nt: TGCGCCAGCAGCCAAGATCTGTACCTAGCGGGGGGCTCTAGCACAGATACGCAGTATTTT
cdr3_aa: CASSQDLYLAGGSSTDTQYF

v_call: TRBV9
d_call: TRBD2
clone_size: -
j_call: TRBJ2-3
cdr3_nt: TGTGCCAGCAGCGTGGCTAGCGGGACAGATACGCAGTATTTT
cdr3_aa: CASSVASGTDTQYF

v_call: TRBV5-1
d_call: -
clone_size: few
j_call: TRBJ1-5
cdr3_nt: TGCGCCAGCAGCTTAAGTGACAATCAGCCCCAGCATTTT
cdr3_aa: CASSLSDNQPQHF

v_call: TRBV11-2
d_call: -
clone_size: few
j_call: TRBJ2-3
cdr3_nt: TGTGCCAGCAGCTTAGATCTCCACGCAGATACGCAGTATTTT
cdr3_aa: CASSLDLHADTQYF

v_call: TRBV10-3
d_call: -
clone_size: -
j_call: TRBJ1-1
cdr3_nt: TGTGCCATCAGTGGGACCGGCTACACTGAAGCTTTCTTT
cdr3_aa: CAISGTGYTEAFF

v_call: TRBV13
d_call: TRBD2
clone_size: -
j_call: TRBJ2-2
cdr3_nt: TGTGCCAGCAGCTTAGGCCTAAATGGGCTAGCGGGAGTAACCGGGGAGCTGTTTTTT
cdr3_aa: CASSLGLNGLAGVTGELFF

v_call: TRBV30
d_call: TRBD1
clone_size: -
j_call: TRBJ2-7
cdr3_nt: TGTGCCCGCACCGGGACAGGGGGTGGAGAGCAGTACTTC
cdr3_aa: CARTGTGGGEQYF

v_call: TRBV30
d_call: -
clone_size: -
j_call: TRBJ2-3
cdr3_nt: TGTGCCTGGAGTGTTCATGCTGGTCCCATCACAGATACGCAGTATTTT
cdr3_aa: CAWSVHAGPITDTQYF

v_call: TRBV27
d_call: -
clone_size: -
j_call: TRBJ1-4
cdr3_nt: TGTGCCAGCAGTCCGCGGACAGCCGCAACTAATGAAAAACTGTTTTTT
cdr3_aa: CASSPRTAATNEKLFF

v_call: TRBV28
d_call: TRBD1
clone_size: -
j_call: TRBJ2-7
cdr3_nt: TGCGCCAGCAGTTCTGGGACAGGCTACGAGCAGTACTTC
cdr3_aa: CASSSGTGYEQYF

v_call: TRBV7-9
d_call: TRBD2
clone_size: -
j_call: TRBJ2-1
cdr3_nt: TGTGCCCTCGGGACTAGCATCGCCGTGGAGTTCTTC
cdr3_aa: CALGTSIAVEFF

v_call: TRBV4-2
d_call: -
clone_size: -
j_call: TRBJ1-2
cdr3_nt: TGTGCCAGCAGCCAAGCGGTATCCCCAGTGCTCTATGGCTACACCTTC
cdr3_aa: CASSQAVSPVLYGYTF

v_call: TRBV9
d_call: TRBD2
clone_size: few
j_call: TRBJ2-1
cdr3_nt: TGTGCCAGCAGCCTTTCGATCGGACTAGCGGTGACCAATGAGCAGTTCTTC
cdr3_aa: CASSLSIGLAVTNEQFF

v_call: TRBV5-1
d_call: TRBD1
clone_size: -
j_call: TRBJ1-1
cdr3_nt: TGCGCCAGCAGCGGGGACAGCCCGATGGCTGAAGCTTTCTTT
cdr3_aa: CASSGDSPMAEAFF

v_call: TRBV15
d_call: -
clone_size: few
j_call: TRBJ2-5
cdr3_nt: TGTGCCACCAGCAGAGATCGAGGGGAGACCCAGTACTTC
cdr3_aa: CATSRDRGETQYF

v_call: TRBV30
d_call: -
clone_size: few
j_call: TRBJ2-3
cdr3_nt: TGTGCCTGGAGTCCCTCAGATACGCAGTATTTT
cdr3_aa: CAWSPSDTQYF

v_call: TRBV7-2
d_call: TRBD2
clone_size: -
j_call: TRBJ2-3
cdr3_nt: TGTGCCAGCAGCTTAGGGACTAGCGGGGGCCTCCAGTATTTT
cdr3_aa: CASSLGTSGGLQYF